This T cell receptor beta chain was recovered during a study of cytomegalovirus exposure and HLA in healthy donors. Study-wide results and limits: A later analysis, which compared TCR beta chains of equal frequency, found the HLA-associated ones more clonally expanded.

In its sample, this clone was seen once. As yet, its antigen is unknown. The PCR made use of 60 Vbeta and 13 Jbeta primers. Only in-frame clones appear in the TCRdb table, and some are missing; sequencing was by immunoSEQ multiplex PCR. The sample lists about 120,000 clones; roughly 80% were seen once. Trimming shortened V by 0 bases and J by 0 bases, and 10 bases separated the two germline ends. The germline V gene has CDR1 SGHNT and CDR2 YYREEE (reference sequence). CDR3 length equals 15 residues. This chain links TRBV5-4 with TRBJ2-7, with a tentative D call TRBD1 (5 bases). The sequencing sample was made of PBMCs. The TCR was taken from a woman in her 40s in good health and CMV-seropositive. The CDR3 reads CASSLAQGHSYEQYF. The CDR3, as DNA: TGTGCCAGCAGCTTGGCGCAGGGCCACTCCTACGAGCAGTACTTC.